Each of the 21 T cell receptor beta chains below was sequenced from the same sample in a study of blood T cell repertoires in COVID-19. The table came from immunoSEQ multiplex PCR; TCRdb's copy has only in-frame clones and leaves some out. Altogether roughly 300,000 clones are present, roughly 85% being singletons, with the ten largest covering about an eighth. The sequencing input was peripheral blood. The receptors derive from a human donor in a cohort sampled during active COVID-19.

This clone has a handful of counts. The sample has other DNA sequences that encode this CDR3 too. This sequence joins TRBV19 and TRBJ2-1; tentative D call: TRBD2 (6 bases). Trimming removed 5 bases at V and 0 bases at J, with 11 bases between. The CDR3 covers 15 residues. Per the germline V gene, CDR1 is LNHDA and CDR2 is SQIVND (reference sequence). As DNA, the CDR3 is TGTGCCAGTAGTTATAGCGGTAGCTCCTACAATGAGCAGTTCTTC. Amino acids: CASSYSGSSYNEQFF.

The gene calls are TRBV28 and TRBJ1-4; the match to TRBD1 covers 7 bases. Germline CDR1 MDHEN, CDR2 SYDVKM. The CDR3 runs to 14 residues. V was pared by 3 bases and J by 8 bases, with 6 bases of the junction left unmatched. CDR3 protein: CASSFRAGGEKLFF. CDR3 bases: TGTGCCAGCAGTTTTAGGGCAGGGGGAGAAAAACTGTTTTTT.

The chain couples TRBV15 to TRBJ2-3; D is possibly TRBD2 (6 bases). The CDR3 totals 16 residues. With 0 bases removed from V and 4 bases from J, the gap between germline ends came to 14 bases. Germline V gene lookup returns CDR1 LNHNV and CDR2 YYDKDF (reference sequence). CDR3: CATSREGGGIADTQYF. CDR3 sequence (DNA): TGTGCCACCAGCAGAGAGGGCGGAGGGATCGCAGATACGCAGTATTTT.

This sequence joins TRBV24-1 and TRBJ2-3; 9 bases fit TRBD2. The CDR3 contains 14 residues. CDR1 and CDR2 (germline): KGHDR, SFDVKD. With 6 bases clipped from V and 3 bases from J, the junction kept 3 bases outside the gene matches. The CDR3 loop is CATSKREETDTQYF. The CDR3 DNA is TGTGCCACCAGTAAGCGGGAGGAGACAGATACGCAGTATTTT.

This clone was counted once. The gene calls are TRBV18 and TRBJ2-3; D remains ambiguous. V lost 3 bases, J lost 4 bases, and 17 bases lay in between. The CDR3 is 16 amino acids. The germline gives CDR1 KGHSH, CDR2 LQKENI. This CDR3 reads CASSPGRSVLPDTQYF. The CDR3 DNA follows: TGTGCCAGCTCACCGGGCAGGTCAGTTCTTCCAGATACGCAGTATTTT.

The chain couples TRBV28 to TRBJ1-1; TRBD1 is a possible D gene (6 bases). From germline, CDR1 is MDHEN and CDR2 SYDVKM. The V and J ends lost 5 bases and 1 base respectively, with 17 bases between them. CDR3 length equals 16 residues. In DNA form, the CDR3 reads TGTGCCAGCAGTACAGCTTGGGGGGGCCGGAACACTGAAGCTTTCTTT. It encodes CASSTAWGGRNTEAFF.

The chain joins TRBV19 to TRBJ1-5; TRBD1 might be the D (5 bases). Trimming stripped 1 base from V and 0 bases from J, with 10 bases between. Germline CDR1 and CDR2: LNHDA and SQIVND (reference sequence). The CDR3 has 16 amino acids. CDR3 DNA: TGTGCCAGTAGTATAGGACAGCTGTATAGCAATCAGCCCCAGCATTTT. This encodes CASSIGQLYSNQPQHF.

This clone has ten or more counts. The V gene is TRBV6-1, the J gene TRBJ2-2; TRBD1 aligns across 7 bases. V trimming: 3 bases; J trimming: 8 bases; junction bases outside the gene matches: 6. The CDR3 is 14 residues long. The germline CDR1 and CDR2 sequences are MNHNS and SASEGT. CDR3 coding DNA: TGTGCCAGCAGTGAGGACAGGCACTCGGGGGAGCTGTTTTTT. The encoded protein is CASSEDRHSGELFF.

The J gene is TRBJ1-3, the V gene TRBV7-2; the D gene is possibly TRBD1 (5 bases). Trimming removed 1 base from V and 3 bases from J, with 13 bases in between. There are 16 residues in the CDR3. Germline values: CDR1 SGHTA, CDR2 FQGNSA. CDR3 protein: CASSLVGTPGGNTIYF. The CDR3 DNA is TGTGCCAGCAGCTTAGTGGGGACTCCCGGTGGAAACACCATATATTTT.

The CDR3 here is CASSPGTGINSPLHF. Written as DNA, the CDR3 is TGTGCCAGTAGTCCCGGGACAGGCATCAATTCACCCCTCCACTTT. V is TRBV19 and J is TRBJ1-6; 8 bases match TRBD1. Trimming took 5 bases from V and 7 from J; bases not matched to a gene: 7. Germline V CDR1 and CDR2: LNHDA, SQIVND (reference sequence). The CDR3 extends over 15 amino acids.

The rearrangement joins TRBV6-2 or TRBV6-3 to TRBJ1-1; D unclear. Germline V gene lookup returns CDR1 MNHEY and CDR2 SVGEGT. V was cut by 5 bases and J by 4 bases, with 17 bases left in between. The CDR3 has 15 residues. DNA of the CDR3: TGTGCCAGCAGTCCACGCCATACGGAGGGCACTGAAGCTTTCTTT. Amino acids: CASSPRHTEGTEAFF.

The chain is built from TRBV18 and TRBJ2-1; 8 positions agree with TRBD1. Germline CDR1 reads KGHSH; CDR2 reads LQKENI. The length of the CDR3 is 14 residues. J was trimmed by 5 bases and V by 6 bases; bases with no gene match: 6. The CDR3, as DNA: TGTGCCAGCTCCAAGACAGGGGCGAACAATGAGCAGTTCTTC. It specifies CASSKTGANNEQFF.

This chain connects TRBV2 to TRBJ2-2; TRBD2 matches at 8 bases. Per germline, CDR1 SNHLY and CDR2 FYNNEI. The CDR3 is 17 amino acids. The V segment lost 6 bases and the J segment 1 base; nucleotides outside the gene matches: 10. CDR3 in DNA: TGTGCCAGCAGCAAAGGGCGCGGGAGGCGGAACACCGGGGAGCTGTTTTTT. It translates to CASSKGRGRRNTGELFF.

V and J are TRBV28 and TRBJ2-7; TRBD2 might be the D (6 bases). The CDR3 is 17 residues long. Germline V gene sequence: CDR1 MDHEN, CDR2 SYDVKM. V lost 2 bases to trimming and J lost 0 bases, with 17 bases between them. The CDR3 sequence is CASSLGGISGSSYEQYF. The DNA of the CDR3 is TGTGCCAGCAGTTTAGGGGGAATTAGCGGAAGCTCCTACGAGCAGTACTTC.

This sequence joins TRBV19 and TRBJ1-1; D unclear. The germline V gene has CDR1 LNHDA and CDR2 SQIVND (reference sequence). With 4 bases removed from V and 2 bases from J, the gap between germline ends came to 11 bases. The CDR3 contains 14 residues. Here the CDR3 DNA reads TGTGCCAGTAGTAAGTTAGTGAGCAACACTGAAGCTTTCTTT. This gives the protein CASSKLVSNTEAFF.

The rearrangement links TRBV7-9 to TRBJ2-7, with 9 bases fitting TRBD2. The V gene's germline CDR1 is SEHNR and CDR2 FQNEAQ (reference sequence). This CDR3 contains 13 residues. Germline trimming cut 11 bases from V and 4 bases from J; bases unmatched to any gene: 9. This CDR3 reads CASRGLAGYEQYF. As DNA, the CDR3 is TGTGCCTCAAGGGGCCTAGCGGGGTACGAGCAGTACTTC.

The J gene is TRBJ2-6, the V gene TRBV15; D ambiguous. CDR1 is LNHNV, CDR2 YYDKDF, per germline (reference sequence). V lost 0 bases and J lost 4, with 13 bases in between. This CDR3 has 17 amino acids. The CDR3 sequence is CATSRDQFGSGANVLTF. The CDR3, as DNA: TGTGCCACCAGCAGAGACCAGTTCGGGTCCGGGGCCAACGTCCTGACTTTC.

This chain joins TRBV3-1 (or the pseudogene TRBV3-2) and TRBJ2-1, with D uncertain. CDR3 length: 15 residues. Germline CDR1 LGHDT, CDR2 YNNKEL (reference sequence). The V and J ends lost 4 bases and 0 bases respectively, with 10 bases between them. The CDR3 loop is CASSRRLSSYNEQFF. CDR3 nucleotide sequence: TGTGCCAGCAGCCGCCGACTGAGCTCCTACAATGAGCAGTTCTTC.

The chain employs TRBV7-9 and TRBJ2-1; 7 positions agree with TRBD2. V lost 3 bases to trimming and J lost 14 bases; unmatched junction nucleotides: 10. Germline V gives CDR1 SEHNR, CDR2 FQNEAQ (reference sequence). The CDR3 is made up of 13 amino acids. This CDR3 is CASSFSSSRGEFF. CDR3 bases: TGTGCCAGCAGCTTTTCGTCCTCCCGGGGGGAGTTCTTC. The full variable domain, with the rest looked up from reference TRBV7-9 and TRBJ2-1, is DTGVSQNPRHKITKRGQNVTFRCDPISEHNRLYWYRQTLGQGPEFLTYFQNEAQLEKSRLLSDRFSAERPKGSFSTLEIQRTEQGDSAMYLCASSFSSSRGEFFGPGTRLTVL.

This CDR3 is CASSLGRGQFF. Here the CDR3 DNA reads TGTGCCAGCAGCTTGGGAAGGGGGCAGTTCTTC. The V gene is TRBV7-9, the J gene TRBJ2-1, with D tentatively TRBD1 (5 bases). Per germline, CDR1 SEHNR and CDR2 FQNEAQ (reference sequence). The CDR3 length is 11 residues. V was clipped by 3 bases and J by 12 bases, with 9 bases between them. Together with reference TRBV7-9 and TRBJ2-1, the CDR3 gives the full variable domain: DTGVSQNPRHKITKRGQNVTFRCDPISEHNRLYWYRQTLGQGPEFLTYFQNEAQLEKSRLLSDRFSAERPKGSFSTLEIQRTEQGDSAMYLCASSLGRGQFFGPGTRLTVL.

The rearrangement uses TRBV5-1 and TRBJ2-2, with 10 positions matching TRBD1. The CDR3 is made up of 16 amino acids. Trimming at V came to 9 bases and at J to 1 base, leaving 9 bases not matched to a gene. Germline V gene lookup returns CDR1 SGHRS and CDR2 YFSETQ. The CDR3 protein is CATRPGQGVNTGELFF. DNA of the CDR3: TGCGCCACCAGACCCGGACAGGGGGTGAACACCGGGGAGCTGTTTTTT.